This entry is about one TCR beta chain. This sample was taken from a study of tumor-infiltrating lymphocytes in primary liver carcinoma. Total RNA (roughly 530 ng) served as template for TCR beta cDNA synthesis primed by a constant-region primer. Libraries for TCR beta were built through three nested multiplex PCR rounds, which together made up a slightly modified ARM-PCR procedure. Forward primers for TRBV1-TRBV30 and a C-beta reverse primer served the first two PCR rounds, at around 9 cycles each. Each CDR3 protein gets one entry after TCRdb re-called the multiplex PCR reads with MiXCR. The sample lists under 200,000 distinct CDR3 sequences, over 80% occurring once. Germline V gene lookup returns CDR1 SGHTA and CDR2 FQGTGA. Trimming left V 5 bases short and J 4 bases short, with 17 bases between. The CDR3 runs 15 residues. Between roughly 20 and 30 mg of unsorted bulk tissue served as the source from which RNA and DNA were co-extracted. Patients were treatment-naive with chronic HBV infection. Samples came from superior, inferior, lateral poles and tumor centre.

This TCR was sampled from a man in his forties or fifties with primary liver carcinoma and hepatitis B virus infection. Sequencing was carried out using tumor tissue from primary liver carcinoma. The chain combines TRBV7-3 with TRBJ1-1; D is perhaps TRBD1 (6 bases). The CDR3 loop reads CASSPSTGASTEAFF. The CDR3 nucleotides are TGTGCCAGCAGCCCGAGTACGGGGGCGAGCACTGAAGCTTTCTTT.